The next 23 T cell receptor beta chains were all read from a single sample in a study of Ad26.COV2.S vaccination and SARS-CoV-2 variants. TCRdb keeps only in-frame clones here, not all; method: immunoSEQ multiplex PCR. The table records approximately 340,000 clones, roughly 94% of them present only once. Sequencing used peripheral blood, obtained after recovery from COVID-19. The receptors come from a human donor who had recovered from COVID-19.

V and J are TRBV28 and TRBJ2-1, with TRBD1 identical over 9 bases. Germline V gene lookup returns CDR1 MDHEN and CDR2 SYDVKM. J gave up 9 bases and V 6 bases, and 9 bases lay outside the gene matches. CDR3 length equals 14 residues. The CDR3 loop is CASSFDRGSGEQFF. CDR3 in DNA: TGTGCCAGCAGCTTCGACAGGGGGTCCGGTGAGCAGTTCTTC.

The CDR3 region has the DNA TGTGCCAGCAGTTACGGGGACTCCAACTCCTACGAGCAGTACTTC. Its translation: CASSYGDSNSYEQYF. V gene TRBV6-5 combines with J gene TRBJ2-7; perhaps TRBD2 as D (6 bases). CDR3 length equals 15 residues. The germline CDR1 and CDR2 sequences are MNHEY and SVGAGI. Trimming stripped 2 bases from V and 0 bases from J, with 11 bases between.

This sequence joins TRBV6-5 and TRBJ2-1; 7 nucleotides line up with TRBD2. The germline CDR1 and CDR2 sequences are MNHEY and SVGAGI. The CDR3 is 15 residues long. V lost 5 bases, J lost 3 bases, and 7 bases stayed unmatched. Here the CDR3 DNA reads TGTGCCAGCAGTCCTATGGGCGGGGGCTACAATGAGCAGTTCTTC. Its translation is CASSPMGGGYNEQFF.

The CDR3 loop is CASSLLRSGTNYGYTF. The CDR3 region has the DNA TGTGCCAGCAGCTTACTAAGATCAGGGACTAACTATGGCTACACCTTC. The chain carries TRBV7-9 and TRBJ1-2, with D perhaps matching TRBD1 (5 bases). Germline assignment: CDR1 SEHNR and CDR2 FQNEAQ (reference sequence). The germline V and J ends were trimmed by 2 bases and 0 bases, with 13 bases remaining between them. The CDR3 runs to 16 residues. Variable domain in full (rest from reference TRBV7-9 and TRBJ1-2): DTGVSQNPRHKITKRGQNVTFRCDPISEHNRLYWYRQTLGQGPEFLTYFQNEAQLEKSRLLSDRFSAERPKGSFSTLEIQRTEQGDSAMYLCASSLLRSGTNYGYTFGSGTRLTVV.

This clone was observed once. CDR3 DNA sequence: TGTGCCAGCAGCTCTAGGACTAGCGCGAGCACAGATACGCAGTATTTT. It translates to CASSSRTSASTDTQYF. The J gene is TRBJ2-3, the V gene TRBV11-1; the match to TRBD2 covers 9 bases. Trimming cost V 4 bases and J 0 bases; bases outside gene matches: 5. Per germline, CDR1 SGHAT and CDR2 FQDESV (reference sequence). The CDR3 sequence is 16 residues long.

The V gene is TRBV6-4, the J gene TRBJ1-2; tentative D call: TRBD1 (5 bases). This CDR3 contains 13 residues. V lost 5 bases, J lost 4 bases, and 11 bases lay in between. Looked up from germline, CDR1 is MRHNA and CDR2 is SNTAGT. This CDR3 is CASSQDGGYGYTF. The CDR3 region has the DNA TGTGCCAGCAGTCAAGACGGGGGCTATGGCTACACCTTC.

The J gene is TRBJ2-1, the V gene TRBV7-6; TRBD2 might be the D (7 bases). V was cut by 3 bases and J by 0 bases, with 18 bases left in between. The CDR3 consists of 18 residues. CDR1 and CDR2 from the germline V gene are SGHVS and FNYEAQ. The CDR3 protein is CASSFLSGDISSYNEQFF. The DNA of the CDR3 is TGTGCCAGCAGCTTCTTGAGCGGGGACATAAGCTCCTACAATGAGCAGTTCTTC.

The chain joins TRBV12-3 or TRBV12-4 to TRBJ1-2, with a possible D match to TRBD1 (6 bases). Trimming took off 4 bases at V and 9 bases at J, with 9 bases between the two ends. The CDR3 is 11 residues long. The CDR3 here is CASSYRVSYTF. The CDR3 DNA reads as TGTGCCAGCAGTTACAGGGTCAGCTACACCTTC.

The chain links TRBV15 to TRBJ1-5; 10 nucleotides agree with TRBD1. From germline, CDR1 is LNHNV and CDR2 YYDKDF (reference sequence). CDR3 length: 15 amino acids. V dropped 5 bases and J dropped 2; count of bases not matched to a gene: 3. The chain's CDR3 is CATSVGTGGNQPQHF. In nucleotides, the CDR3 is TGTGCCACCAGCGTCGGGACAGGGGGCAATCAGCCCCAGCATTTT.

A single count supports this clone. The chain uses TRBV20-1 and TRBJ1-2; TRBD1 is a possible D gene (5 bases). The CDR3 is 11 residues long. CDR1 is DFQATT, CDR2 SNEGSKA, per germline (reference sequence). V lost 6 bases, J lost 8 bases, and 13 bases lay in between. Here the CDR3 reads CSALTDGGYTF. The CDR3 DNA is TGCAGTGCGCTGACAGATGGAGGCTACACCTTC.

The table lists this clone with a few counts. This specimen includes other DNA sequences encoding the same CDR3. This chain uses TRBV4-1 with TRBJ1-2, with TRBD1 as a possible D gene (5 bases). The CDR3 has 15 amino acids. V dropped 0 bases and J dropped 8 bases, with 16 bases sitting between them. Germline V gene lookup returns CDR1 MGHRA and CDR2 YSYEKL. CDR3 DNA sequence: TGCGCCAGCAGCCAAGAGTCTCGAGGGGTTGGCGGCTACACCTTC. This sequence encodes CASSQESRGVGGYTF.

CDR3 loop: CASSIDISYEQYF. In nucleotides, the CDR3 is TGCGCCAGCAGCATAGACATCAGCTACGAGCAGTACTTC. This rearrangement joins TRBV5-1 to TRBJ2-7; D gene uncertain. V lost 4 bases to trimming and J lost 3 bases, with 11 bases between them. This CDR3 region has 13 residues. Per the germline V gene, CDR1 is SGHRS and CDR2 is YFSETQ.

The chain couples TRBV6-6 to TRBJ2-7; TRBD2 aligns across 7 bases. The germline V gene has CDR1 MNHNY and CDR2 SVGAGI (reference sequence). J lost 4 bases, V lost 0 bases, and 3 bases had no gene match. The CDR3 totals 14 residues. In DNA, the CDR3 is TGTGCCAGCAGTTACTCCAGCGGGGTGTACGAGCAGTACTTC. Translating it yields CASSYSSGVYEQYF.

In this sample, this clone turned up once. The genes are TRBV29-1 and TRBJ1-5, with D possibly being TRBD1 (5 bases). CDR1 is SQVTM and CDR2 is ANQGSEA in the germline V gene. The V end lost 8 bases, the J end lost 3 bases, and 14 bases lay between the germline ends. This CDR3 has 13 residues. CDR3 nucleotides: TGCAGCCACGGGCAGGGTAACAATCAGCCCCAGCATTTT. Translation gives CSHGQGNNQPQHF.

The V and J genes are TRBV27 and TRBJ1-4, with a tentative D call TRBD1 (6 bases). V lost 5 bases, J lost 8 bases, and 9 bases lay in between. The V gene's germline CDR1 is MNHEY and CDR2 SMNVEV (reference sequence). The CDR3 runs to 12 residues. CDR3 coding DNA: TGTGCCAGCAGTCCCCAGGGGGAAAAACTGTTTTTT. Residues: CASSPQGEKLFF. Variable domain in full (rest from reference TRBV27 and TRBJ1-4): EAQVTQNPRYLITVTGKKLTVTCSQNMNHEYMSWYRQDPGLGLRQIYYSMNVEVTDKGDVPEGYKVSRKEKRNFPLILESPSPNQTSLYFCASSPQGEKLFFGSGTQLSVL.

The chain joins TRBV2 to TRBJ1-2; D might be TRBD1 (5 bases). V gave up 7 bases and J gave up 1 base, with 13 bases separating them. The CDR3 is 14 residues long. Per the germline V gene, CDR1 is SNHLY and CDR2 is FYNNEI. This chain's CDR3 is CASKRDPVNYGYTF. The CDR3 DNA reads as TGTGCCAGCAAAAGGGACCCCGTTAACTATGGCTACACCTTC.

This clone was recorded once. The chain recombines TRBV2 with TRBJ2-3; no reliable D call. V was pared by 7 bases and J by 2 bases, with 10 bases between. Germline V gene data show CDR1 as SNHLY and CDR2 as FYNNEI. The CDR3 spans 13 residues. CDR3 region: CASNGPHTDTQYF. CDR3 nucleotides: TGTGCCAGCAATGGCCCACACACAGATACGCAGTATTTT.

The CDR3 sequence: CASSYSAGGKNIQYF. The CDR3 DNA follows: TGTGCCAGCAGTTACTCTGCGGGGGGCAAAAACATTCAGTACTTC. This chain links TRBV6-5 with TRBJ2-4; the match to TRBD2 covers 8 bases. This CDR3 spans 15 amino acids. Trimming cost V 0 bases and J 3 bases; bases outside gene matches: 1. Germline assignment: CDR1 MNHEY and CDR2 SVGAGI.

The rearrangement joins TRBV11-1 to TRBJ1-2; D gene uncertain. Looked up from germline, CDR1 is SGHAT and CDR2 is FQDESV (reference sequence). V lost 5 bases and J 3 bases, leaving 7 bases between the germline ends. The CDR3 is made up of 12 amino acids. CDR3 nucleotide sequence: TGTGCCAGCAGCCGGCACCACTATGGCTACACCTTC. This codes for CASSRHHYGYTF.

The V and J genes are TRBV7-9 and TRBJ2-5, with D possibly TRBD2 on 6 matching bases. Trimming stripped 6 bases from V and 5 bases from J, with 16 bases between. The germline V gene encodes CDR1 SEHNR and CDR2 FQNEAQ (reference sequence). This CDR3 is 14 amino acids long. In nucleotides, the CDR3 is TGTGCCAGCAGGGGGGACTCCACGAGGGAGACCCAGTACTTC. Residues: CASRGDSTRETQYF.

The gene calls are TRBV6-5 and TRBJ1-6, with TRBD1 identical over 7 bases. The J segment lost 11 bases and the V segment lost 6 bases, leaving 7 bases of the junction unmatched. Germline CDR1 is MNHEY and CDR2 is SVGAGI. The CDR3 sequence is 13 residues long. CDR3 residues: CASSDRDSAPLHF. The CDR3 DNA is TGTGCCAGCAGCGACAGGGATAGCGCACCCCTCCACTTT.

The chain has TRBV7-9 and TRBJ2-5; TRBD1 matches at 7 bases. Trimming removed 2 bases from V and 3 bases from J; junction bases left unmatched: 9. Per germline, CDR1 SEHNR and CDR2 FQNEAQ (reference sequence). The length of the CDR3 is 16 residues. CDR3: CASSLNGVTGEETQYF. The DNA for the CDR3 is TGTGCCAGCAGCTTAAACGGGGTAACAGGGGAAGAGACCCAGTACTTC.

The chain couples TRBV3-1 (or the pseudogene TRBV3-2) to TRBJ1-5; D call uncertain. The CDR3 sequence is 15 residues long. V was clipped by 0 bases and J by 1 base, with 7 bases between them. Germline lookup yields CDR1 LGHDT and CDR2 YNNKEL (reference sequence). The CDR3 is CASSQDTTSNQPQHF. CDR3 in DNA: TGTGCCAGCAGCCAAGATACCACAAGCAATCAGCCCCAGCATTTT.